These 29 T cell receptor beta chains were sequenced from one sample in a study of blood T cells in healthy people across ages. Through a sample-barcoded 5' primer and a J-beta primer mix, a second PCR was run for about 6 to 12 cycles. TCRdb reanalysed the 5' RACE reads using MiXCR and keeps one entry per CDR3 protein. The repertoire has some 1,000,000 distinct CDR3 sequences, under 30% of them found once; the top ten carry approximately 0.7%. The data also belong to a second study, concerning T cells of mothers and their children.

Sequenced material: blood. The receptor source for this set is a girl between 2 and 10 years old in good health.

The CDR3 DNA is TGCAGGCCGGGGGGAGCGGAGACCCAGTACTTC. It is translated as CRPGGAETQYF. This rearrangement joins TRBV20-1 to TRBJ2-5; TRBD2 matches at 7 bases. Looked up from germline, CDR1 is DFQATT and CDR2 is SNEGSKA (reference sequence). This CDR3 spans 11 amino acids.

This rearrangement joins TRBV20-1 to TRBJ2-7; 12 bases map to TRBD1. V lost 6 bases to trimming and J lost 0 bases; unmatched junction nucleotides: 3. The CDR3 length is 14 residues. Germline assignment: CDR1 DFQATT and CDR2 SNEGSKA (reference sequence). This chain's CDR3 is CSAWDRGLSYEQYF. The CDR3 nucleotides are TGCAGTGCCTGGGACAGGGGGCTCTCCTACGAGCAGTACTTC.

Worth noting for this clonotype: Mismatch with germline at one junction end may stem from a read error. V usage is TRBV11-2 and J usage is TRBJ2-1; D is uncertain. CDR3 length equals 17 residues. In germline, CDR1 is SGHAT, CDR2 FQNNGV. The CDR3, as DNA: TGCGCCAGTAGCTTAACCACCGGGCCGGCCTCCTACAATGAGCAGTTCTTC. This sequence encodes CASSLTTGPASYNEQFF.

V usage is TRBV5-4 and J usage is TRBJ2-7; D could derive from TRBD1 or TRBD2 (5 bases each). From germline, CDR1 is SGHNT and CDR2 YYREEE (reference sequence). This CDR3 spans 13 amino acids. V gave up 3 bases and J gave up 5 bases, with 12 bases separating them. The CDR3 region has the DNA TGTGCCAGCAGCTCCACTAGACAGAACGAGCAGTACTTC. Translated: CASSSTRQNEQYF.

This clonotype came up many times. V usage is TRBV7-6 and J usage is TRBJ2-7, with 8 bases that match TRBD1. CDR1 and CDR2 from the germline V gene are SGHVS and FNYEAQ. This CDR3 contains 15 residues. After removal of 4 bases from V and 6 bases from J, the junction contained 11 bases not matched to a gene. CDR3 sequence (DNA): TGTGCCAGCAGCTCCGGGGGTGGGACAGGTATCGAGCAGTACTTC. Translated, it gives CASSSGGGTGIEQYF.

CDR3 in DNA: TGCGCCAGCAGCCAGGATTTGGCGGGGGGGCGTTCTCGCGAGACCCAGTACTTC. This gives the protein CASSQDLAGGRSRETQYF. The chain joins TRBV4-3 to TRBJ2-5, with TRBD2 matching over 9 bases. The CDR3 has 18 residues. Germline CDR1 reads LGHNA; CDR2 reads YSLEER. V was pared by 3 bases and J by 5 bases, with 16 bases of the junction left unmatched.

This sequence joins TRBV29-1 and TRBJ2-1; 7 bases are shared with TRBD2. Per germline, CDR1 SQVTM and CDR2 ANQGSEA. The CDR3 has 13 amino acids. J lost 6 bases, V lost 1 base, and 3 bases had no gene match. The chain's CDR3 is CSVEGGGSNEQFF. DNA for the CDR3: TGCAGCGTTGAAGGCGGGGGATCCAATGAGCAGTTCTTC.

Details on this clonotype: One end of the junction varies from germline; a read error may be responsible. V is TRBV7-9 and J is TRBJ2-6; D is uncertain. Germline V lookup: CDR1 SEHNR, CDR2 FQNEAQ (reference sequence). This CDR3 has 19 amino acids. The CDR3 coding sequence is TGTTCCAGCAGCTTAGAGCTGGACGGATCCTCTGGGGGGGCCAACGTCCTGACTTTC. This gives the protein CSSSLELDGSSGGANVLTF.

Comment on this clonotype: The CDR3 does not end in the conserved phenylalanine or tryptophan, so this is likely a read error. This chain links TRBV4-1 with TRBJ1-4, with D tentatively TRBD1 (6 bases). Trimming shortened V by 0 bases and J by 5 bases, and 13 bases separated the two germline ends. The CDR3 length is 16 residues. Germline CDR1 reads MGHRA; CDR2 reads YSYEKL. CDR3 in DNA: TGCGCCAGCAGCCAAGATGGTACAGGGTTAAATGAAAAACTGTTTCTT. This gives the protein CASSQDGTGLNEKLFL.

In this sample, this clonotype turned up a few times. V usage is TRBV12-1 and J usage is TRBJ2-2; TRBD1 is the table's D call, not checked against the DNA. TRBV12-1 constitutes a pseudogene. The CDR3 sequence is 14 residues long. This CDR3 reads CASSFQGKAGELFF. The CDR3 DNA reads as TGTGCCAGCAGCTTCCAGGGAAAGGCCGGGGAGCTGTTTTTT.

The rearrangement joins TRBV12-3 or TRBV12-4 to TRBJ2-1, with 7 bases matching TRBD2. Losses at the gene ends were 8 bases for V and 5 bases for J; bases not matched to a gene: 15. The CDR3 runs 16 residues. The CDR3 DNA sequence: TGTGCCAGCTGGGCTAGCGGCATCTCTAGGGACAATGAGCAGTTCTTC. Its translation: CASWASGISRDNEQFF.

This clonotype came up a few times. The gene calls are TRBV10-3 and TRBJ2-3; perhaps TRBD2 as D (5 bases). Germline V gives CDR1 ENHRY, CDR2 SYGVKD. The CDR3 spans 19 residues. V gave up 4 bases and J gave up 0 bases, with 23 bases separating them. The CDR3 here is CAISAPSNPGAVSTDTQYF. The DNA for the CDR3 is TGTGCCATCAGTGCCCCAAGTAACCCAGGAGCGGTTAGCACAGATACGCAGTATTTT.

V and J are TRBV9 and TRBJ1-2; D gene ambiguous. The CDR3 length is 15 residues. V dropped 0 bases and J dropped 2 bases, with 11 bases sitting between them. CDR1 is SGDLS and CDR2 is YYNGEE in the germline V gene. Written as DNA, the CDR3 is TGTGCCAGCAGCGTAGAAGGTACCGTGAACTATGGCTACACCTTC. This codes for CASSVEGTVNYGYTF.

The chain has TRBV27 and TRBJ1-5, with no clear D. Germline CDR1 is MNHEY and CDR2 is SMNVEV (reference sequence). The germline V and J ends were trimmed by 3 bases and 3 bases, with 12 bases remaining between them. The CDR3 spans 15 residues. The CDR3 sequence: CASSLVWGINQPQHF. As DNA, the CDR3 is TGTGCCAGCAGTTTGGTCTGGGGAATCAATCAGCCCCAGCATTTT.

Here the CDR3 reads CASTFLGTAEAFF. The CDR3 DNA is TGTGCCAGCACCTTCCTCGGTACAGCTGAAGCTTTCTTT. The chain employs TRBV3-1 and TRBJ1-1; no firm D call. Germline CDR1 LGHDT, CDR2 YNNKEL (reference sequence). The CDR3 spans 13 residues. The V end lost 7 bases, the J end lost 6 bases, and 15 bases lay between the germline ends.

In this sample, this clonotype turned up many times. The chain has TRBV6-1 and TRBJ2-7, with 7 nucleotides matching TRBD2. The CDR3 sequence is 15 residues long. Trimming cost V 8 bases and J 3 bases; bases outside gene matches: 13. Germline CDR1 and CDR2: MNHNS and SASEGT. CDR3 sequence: CASLGGTGPDYEQYF. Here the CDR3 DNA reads TGTGCCAGCCTCGGGGGGACCGGGCCAGACTACGAGCAGTACTTC.

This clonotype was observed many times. The CDR3 region is CASSLGSGDTDTQYF. The CDR3 DNA follows: TGTGCCAGCAGCCTAGGAAGCGGGGACACAGATACGCAGTATTTT. The V gene is TRBV7-3, the J gene TRBJ2-3; 7 nucleotides match TRBD2. V trimming: 5 bases; J trimming: 2 bases; junction bases outside the gene matches: 7. The length of the CDR3 is 15 residues. Germline lookup yields CDR1 SGHTA and CDR2 FQGTGA. Variable domain in full (rest from reference TRBV7-3 and TRBJ2-3): GAGVSQTPSNKVTEKGKYVELRCDPISGHTALYWYRQSLGQGPEFLIYFQGTGAADDSGLPNDRFFAVRPEGSVSTLKIQRTERGDSAVYLCASSLGSGDTDTQYFGPGTRLTVL.

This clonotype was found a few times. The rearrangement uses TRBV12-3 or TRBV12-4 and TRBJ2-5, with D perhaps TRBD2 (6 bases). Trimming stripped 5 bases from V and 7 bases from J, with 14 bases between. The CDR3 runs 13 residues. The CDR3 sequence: CASSPEGLGTQYF. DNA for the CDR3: TGTGCCAGCAGTCCGGAGGGGCTCGGGACCCAGTACTTC.

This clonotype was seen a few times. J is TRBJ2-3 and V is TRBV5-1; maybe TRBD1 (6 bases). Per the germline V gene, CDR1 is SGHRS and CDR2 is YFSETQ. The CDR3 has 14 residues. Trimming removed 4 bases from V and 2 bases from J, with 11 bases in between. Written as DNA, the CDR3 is TGCGCCAGCAGCCGGGACAAATACACAGATACGCAGTATTTT. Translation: CASSRDKYTDTQYF.

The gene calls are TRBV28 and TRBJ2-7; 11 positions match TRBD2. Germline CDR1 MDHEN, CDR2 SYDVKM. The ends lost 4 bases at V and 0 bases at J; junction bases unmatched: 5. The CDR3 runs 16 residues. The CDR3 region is CASSSTSGTDSYEQYF. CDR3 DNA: TGTGCCAGCAGTTCGACTAGCGGGACTGACTCCTACGAGCAGTACTTC.

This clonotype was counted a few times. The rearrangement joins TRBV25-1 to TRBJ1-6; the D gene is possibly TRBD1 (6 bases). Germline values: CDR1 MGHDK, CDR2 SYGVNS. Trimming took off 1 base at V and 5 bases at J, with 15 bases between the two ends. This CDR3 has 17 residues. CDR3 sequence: CASSELIQGRNNSPLHF. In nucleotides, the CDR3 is TGTGCCAGCAGTGAATTGATCCAGGGGAGGAATAATTCACCCCTCCACTTT.

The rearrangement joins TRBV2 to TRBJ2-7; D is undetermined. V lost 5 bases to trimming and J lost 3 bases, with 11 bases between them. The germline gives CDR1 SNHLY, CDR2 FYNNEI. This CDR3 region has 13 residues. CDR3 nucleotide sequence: TGTGCCAGCAGTTATACAGACCTCTACGAGCAGTACTTC. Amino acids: CASSYTDLYEQYF.

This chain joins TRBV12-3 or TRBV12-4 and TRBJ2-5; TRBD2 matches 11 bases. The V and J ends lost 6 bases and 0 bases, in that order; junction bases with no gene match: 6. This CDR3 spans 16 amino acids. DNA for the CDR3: TGTGCCAGCAGAGAAAGACTAGCGGGGAACCAAGAGACCCAGTACTTC. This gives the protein CASRERLAGNQETQYF.

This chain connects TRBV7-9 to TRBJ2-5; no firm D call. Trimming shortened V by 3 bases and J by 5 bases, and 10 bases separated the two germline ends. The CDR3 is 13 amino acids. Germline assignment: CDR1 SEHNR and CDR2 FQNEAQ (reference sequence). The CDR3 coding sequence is TGTGCCAGCAGCTTCTCCGTGTCGGAGACCCAGTACTTC. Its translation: CASSFSVSETQYF.

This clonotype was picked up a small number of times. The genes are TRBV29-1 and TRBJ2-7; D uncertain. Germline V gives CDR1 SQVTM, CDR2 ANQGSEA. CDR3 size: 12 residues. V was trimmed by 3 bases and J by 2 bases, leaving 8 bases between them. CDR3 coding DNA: TGCAGCGTTGAGGCAGACCCCTACGAGCAGTACTTC. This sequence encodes CSVEADPYEQYF.

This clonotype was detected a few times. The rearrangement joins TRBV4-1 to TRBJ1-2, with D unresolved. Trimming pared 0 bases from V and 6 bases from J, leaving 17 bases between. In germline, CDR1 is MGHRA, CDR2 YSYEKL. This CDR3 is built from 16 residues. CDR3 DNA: TGCGCCAGCAGCCAAGATCCGGGAGGGCAAATGGATGGCTACACCTTC. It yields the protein CASSQDPGGQMDGYTF.

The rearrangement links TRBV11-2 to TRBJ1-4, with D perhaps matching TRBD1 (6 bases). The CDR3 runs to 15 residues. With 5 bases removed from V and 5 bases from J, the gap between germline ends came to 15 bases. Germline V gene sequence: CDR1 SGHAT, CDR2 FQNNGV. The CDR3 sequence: CASSVGQKTNEKLFF. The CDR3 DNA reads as TGTGCCAGCAGCGTAGGACAGAAAACAAATGAAAAACTGTTTTTT.

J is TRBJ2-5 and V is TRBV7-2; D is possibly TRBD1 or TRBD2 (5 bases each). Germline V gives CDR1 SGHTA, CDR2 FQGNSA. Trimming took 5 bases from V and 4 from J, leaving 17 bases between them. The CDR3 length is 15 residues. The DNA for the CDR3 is TGTGCCAGCAGCACTAGGATGGGGGTTTTAGAGACCCAGTACTTC. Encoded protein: CASSTRMGVLETQYF.

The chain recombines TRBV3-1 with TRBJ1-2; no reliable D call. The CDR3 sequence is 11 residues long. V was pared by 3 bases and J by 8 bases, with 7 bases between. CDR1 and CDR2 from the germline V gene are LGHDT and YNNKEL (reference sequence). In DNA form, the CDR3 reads TGTGCCAGCAGCCAGACAAGGGGCTACACCTTC. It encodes CASSQTRGYTF. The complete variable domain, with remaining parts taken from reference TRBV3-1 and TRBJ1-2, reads DTAVSQTPKYLVTQMGNDKSIKCEQNLGHDTMYWYKQDSKKFLKIMFSYNNKELIINETVPNRFSPKSPDKAHLNLHINSLELGDSAVYFCASSQTRGYTFGSGTRLTVV.